The clone carrying this T cell receptor (beta chain) was observed a handful of times. The sample is drawn from a study of blood T cell repertoires in COVID-19. Study summary: Specimens from acute and convalescent COVID-19 originated in the United States, Italy and Spain.

Some clones are missing from TCRdb's copy, which holds only in-frame ones; the method was immunoSEQ multiplex PCR. Of around 15,000 clones listed, 76% are singletons. CDR1 SGHKS and CDR2 YYEKEE come from the germline V gene (reference sequence). J gave up 2 bases and V 0 bases, and 3 bases lay outside the gene matches. The CDR3 has 15 residues. This clonotype originated in a man in his 70s with active or convalescent COVID-19. The chain recombines TRBV5-5 with TRBJ1-2; the match to TRBD1 covers 8 bases. Sequenced input: peripheral blood. The CDR3 DNA reads as TGTGCCAGCAGCTTGGGGACAGGGTCGAACTATGGCTACACCTTC. The encoded protein is CASSLGTGSNYGYTF.